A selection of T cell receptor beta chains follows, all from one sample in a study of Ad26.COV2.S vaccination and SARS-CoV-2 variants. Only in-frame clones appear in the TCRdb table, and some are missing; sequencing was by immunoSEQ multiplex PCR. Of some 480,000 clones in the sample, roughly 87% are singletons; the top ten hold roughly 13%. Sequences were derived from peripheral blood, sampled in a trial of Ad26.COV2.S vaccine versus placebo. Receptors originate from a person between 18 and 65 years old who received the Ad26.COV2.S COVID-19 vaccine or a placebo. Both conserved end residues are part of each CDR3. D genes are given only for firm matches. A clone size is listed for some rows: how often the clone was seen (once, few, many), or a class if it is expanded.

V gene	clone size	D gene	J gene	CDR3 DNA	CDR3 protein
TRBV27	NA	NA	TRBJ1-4	TGTGCCAGCAGTCCGGCTTTTGGGGGTTTAGAAAAACTGTTTTTT	CASSPAFGGLEKLFF
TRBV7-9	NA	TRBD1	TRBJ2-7	TGTGCCAGCAGCTCGATGGGACAGGCCTACGAGCAGTACTTC	CASSSMGQAYEQYF
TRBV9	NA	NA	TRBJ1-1	TGTGCCAGCAGCGTTGGGGTCCCTGTCACTGAAGCTTTCTTT	CASSVGVPVTEAFF
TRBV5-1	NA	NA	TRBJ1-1	TGCGCCAGCAGCAACTGGGGTGAAGCTTTCTTT	CASSNWGEAFF
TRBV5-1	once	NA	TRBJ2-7	TGCGCCAGCAGCTTGGGGGGTTTCGACGAGCAGTACTTC	CASSLGGFDEQYF
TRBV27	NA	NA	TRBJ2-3	TGTGCCAGCAGTTTCGGCTCGGGCACAGATACGCAGTATTTT	CASSFGSGTDTQYF
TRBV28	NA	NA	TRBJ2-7	TGTGCCAGCAGTTTAGGACGGTTTTACGAGCAGTACTTC	CASSLGRFYEQYF
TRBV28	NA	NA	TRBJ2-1	TGTGCCAGCAGGACGGGATTAGGCAATGAGCAGTTCTTC	CASRTGLGNEQFF
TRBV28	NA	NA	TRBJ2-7	TGTGCCAGCAGTTTAGAAGCGGGTTCCTACGAGCAGTACTTC	CASSLEAGSYEQYF
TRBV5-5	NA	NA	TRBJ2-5	TGTGCCAGCAGCTTGGTTAGCGCGGAGACCCAGTACTTC	CASSLVSAETQYF
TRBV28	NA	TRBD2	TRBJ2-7	TGTGCCAGCAGTTTACCGGGACTAGCTGGGCAGTACTTC	CASSLPGLAGQYF
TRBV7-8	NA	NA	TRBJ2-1	TGTGCCAGCAGCGTGGGACGGAGGTCGTCCTACAATGAGCAGTTCTTC	CASSVGRRSSYNEQFF
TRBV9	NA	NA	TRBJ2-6	TGTGCCAGCAGCGTAGCGGGGTCTGGGGCCAACGTCCTGACTTTC	CASSVAGSGANVLTF
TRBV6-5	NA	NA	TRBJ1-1	TGTGCCATCAGACAGAACACTGAAGCTTTCTTT	CAIRQNTEAFF
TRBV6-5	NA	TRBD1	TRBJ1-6	TGTGCCAGCAGGACAGGGTCTAATTCACCCCTCCACTTT	CASRTGSNSPLHF
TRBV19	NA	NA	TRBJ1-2	TGTGCCAGTAGCGGACAGTTTTGGGGCTACACCTTC	CASSGQFWGYTF
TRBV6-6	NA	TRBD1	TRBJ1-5	TGTGCCAGCAGTTACTCTGGGACAGAGCAGCCCCAGCATTTT	CASSYSGTEQPQHF
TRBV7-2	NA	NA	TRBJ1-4	TGTGCCAGCAGCTTAGCCGGAAAGGCTAATGAAAAACTGTTTTTT	CASSLAGKANEKLFF
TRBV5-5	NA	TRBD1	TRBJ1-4	TGTGCCAGCAGCCCGGGGGACAGAAACGGTGAAAAACTGTTTTTT	CASSPGDRNGEKLFF
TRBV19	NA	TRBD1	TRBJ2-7	TGTGCCAGTAGTCCATCTCCCGGGACAGGGCAGTCCTACGAGCAGTACTTC	CASSPSPGTGQSYEQYF
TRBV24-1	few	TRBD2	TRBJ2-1	TGTGCCACCAGTGACCCGGGACTAGCGGGAGTAGGGAATGAGCAGTTCTTC	CATSDPGLAGVGNEQFF
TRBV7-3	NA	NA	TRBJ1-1	TGTGCCAGCAGCTTATTATCTGGGGAGCTAAGGTCGGACACTGAAGCTTTCTTT	CASSLLSGELRSDTEAFF
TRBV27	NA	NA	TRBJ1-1	TGTGCCAGCAGTTCCGCGAACACTGAAGCTTTCTTT	CASSSANTEAFF
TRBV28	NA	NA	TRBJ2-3	TGTGCCAGCAGGGGCCCCCAGGGCACAGATACGCAGTATTTT	CASRGPQGTDTQYF
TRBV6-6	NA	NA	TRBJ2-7	TGTGCCAGCAGTTACTCGAGGGGTAACGAGCAGTACTTC	CASSYSRGNEQYF
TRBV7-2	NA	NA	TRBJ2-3	TGTGCCAGCAGCTTAGATAGGATCCCTAGCACAGATACGCAGTATTTT	CASSLDRIPSTDTQYF
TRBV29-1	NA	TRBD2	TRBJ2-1	TGCAGCGTCGACAAAAACCCAGAGCGGGAATTGTACAATGAGCAGTTCTTC	CSVDKNPERELYNEQFF
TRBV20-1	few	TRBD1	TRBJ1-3	TGCAGTGCTAGTCATAAGACCGGGACAGGTTTTTCGGGAAACACCATATATTTT	CSASHKTGTGFSGNTIYF
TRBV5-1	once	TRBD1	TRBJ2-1	TGCGCCAGCGGCCGGGACAGGGGGTGGGATGAGCAGTTCTTC	CASGRDRGWDEQFF
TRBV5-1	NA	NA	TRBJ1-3	TGCGCCAGCAGCCCGGACAGAAACACCATATATTTT	CASSPDRNTIYF
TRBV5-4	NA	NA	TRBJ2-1	TGTGCCAGCAGCCGGGGGACTGGCGATACATACAATGAGCAGTTCTTC	CASSRGTGDTYNEQFF
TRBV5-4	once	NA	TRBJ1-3	TGTGCCAGCAGCCTGCAGGGGTCTGGAAACACCATATATTTT	CASSLQGSGNTIYF
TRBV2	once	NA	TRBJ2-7	TGTGCCAGCCTAGAGGTCGGGGTTACCTACGAGCAGTACTTC	CASLEVGVTYEQYF
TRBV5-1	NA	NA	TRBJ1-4	TGCGCCAGCAGCTTTCGGAGACCAAATGAAAAACTGTTTTTT	CASSFRRPNEKLFF
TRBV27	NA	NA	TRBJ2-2	TGTGCCAGCAGGGGGCCTGCGAGGACCGGGGAGCTGTTTTTT	CASRGPARTGELFF
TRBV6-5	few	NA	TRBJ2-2	TGTGCCAGCAGTAGCAGAATGGCCGGGGAGCTGTTTTTT	CASSSRMAGELFF
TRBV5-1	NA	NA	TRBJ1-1	TGCGCCAGCAGCCCGGGGGGTATCGCGGAAGCTTTCTTT	CASSPGGIAEAFF
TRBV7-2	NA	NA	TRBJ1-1	TGTGCCTCCCAGAGGGGGGCAGCGAACACTGAAGCTTTCTTT	CASQRGAANTEAFF
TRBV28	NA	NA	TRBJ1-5	TGTGCCAGCAGCTTACCGGGCCCTGGGAATCAGCCCCAGCATTTT	CASSLPGPGNQPQHF
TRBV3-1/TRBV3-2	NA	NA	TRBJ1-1	TGTGCCAGCAGCCAAGCCCTGGGACGGGTGGAAGCTTTCTTT	CASSQALGRVEAFF
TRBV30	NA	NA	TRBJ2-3	TGTGCCTGGAGTGTCCAGAAAAGCACAGATACGCAGTATTTT	CAWSVQKSTDTQYF
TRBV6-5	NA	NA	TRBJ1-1	TGTGCCAGCAGTTACACGCACTGGTCAAACACTGAAGCTTTCTTT	CASSYTHWSNTEAFF
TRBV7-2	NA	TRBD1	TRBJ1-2	TGTGCCAGCAGCCGGGACAGGGGGCGAGGAAATGGCTACACCTTC	CASSRDRGRGNGYTF
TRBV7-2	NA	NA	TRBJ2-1	TGTGCCAGCAGCTCCCCGGGGCGGGATGAGCAGTTCTTC	CASSSPGRDEQFF
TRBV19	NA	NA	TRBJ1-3	TGTGCCAGTAGCCCGACAGACTCTGGAAACACCATATATTTT	CASSPTDSGNTIYF
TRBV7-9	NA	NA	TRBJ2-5	TGTGCCAGCAGCTCCACCAGGGTGATACAAGAGACCCAGTACTTC	CASSSTRVIQETQYF
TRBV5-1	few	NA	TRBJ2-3	TGCGCCAGCAGCTTGGGCGGAATCGGGGGCGCAGATACGCAGTATTTT	CASSLGGIGGADTQYF
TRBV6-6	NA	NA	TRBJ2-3	TGTGCCAGCAGTCAGACAGTGGGGGGTATTATAAATACGCAGTATTTT	CASSQTVGGIINTQYF
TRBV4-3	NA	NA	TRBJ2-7	TGCGCCAGCAGCCAAGTCCGGGATCCTACCTACGAGCAGTACTTC	CASSQVRDPTYEQYF
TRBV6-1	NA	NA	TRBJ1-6	TGTGCCAGCAGTGAAGCGTCGGGACCCGGTGGCCCACCCCTCCACTTT	CASSEASGPGGPPLHF
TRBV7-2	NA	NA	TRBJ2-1	TGTGCCAGCAGCTTAGACTGGCGGGAAAACAATGAGCAGTTCTTC	CASSLDWRENNEQFF
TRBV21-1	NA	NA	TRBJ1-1	TGTGCCAGCAGCCCCCGAACCGGGACAGATGAAGCTTTCTTT	CASSPRTGTDEAFF
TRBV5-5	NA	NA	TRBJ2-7	TGTGCCAGCAGCCCTGAGGGGGGCTCCTACGAGCAGTACTTC	CASSPEGGSYEQYF
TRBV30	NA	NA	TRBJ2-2	TGTGCCTGGAGTGTGGCGGGGGCGATCGGGGAGCTGTTTTTT	CAWSVAGAIGELFF
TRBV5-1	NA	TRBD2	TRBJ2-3	TGCGCCAGCAGCTTGTCAGTGATAGCGGGAGGGCGTCGAGATACGCAGTATTTT	CASSLSVIAGGRRDTQYF
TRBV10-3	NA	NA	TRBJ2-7	TGTGCCATCAGTGAGCTGGCAGGGACCGACGAGCAGTACTTC	CAISELAGTDEQYF